The 32 T cell receptor beta chains below come from one sample, sequenced in a study of CXCR3-negative and CXCR3-positive naive CD8 T cells. 5' RACE that incorporated UMI labels was used to prepare the TRB cDNA libraries. TCRdb processed the 5' RACE reads again and assigns one entry to each CDR3 protein, with no DNA. Recorded for this sample: more than 50,000 distinct CDR3 sequences. The specimen sequenced was naive CXCR3- CD8+ T cells from blood. This sample's subset: CD45RO-CCR7+CD27+CD95- naive CD8+ T cells lacking CXCR3 (TNR3-). The source is a human donor in good health. Some clones in this sample may be carry-over from other donors' samples.

The chain recombines TRBV5-5 with TRBJ2-2. Germline CDR1 and CDR2: SGHKS and YYEKEE (reference sequence). This CDR3 is built from 15 residues. The CDR3 here is CASSLVLKNTGELFF.

The rearrangement uses TRBV29-1 and TRBJ2-7; the TCRdb D gene call, TRBD1, has no DNA to confirm it. Germline V gene lookup returns CDR1 SQVTM and CDR2 ANQGSEA. This CDR3 contains 16 residues. CDR3 in amino acids: CSVEDWATDSSYEQYF.

The rearrangement links TRBV27 to TRBJ2-2; the D call from TCRdb, TRBD2, cannot be confirmed without DNA. Germline CDR1 reads MNHEY; CDR2 reads SMNVEV (reference sequence). The CDR3 is made up of 20 amino acids. The CDR3 protein is CASSLEARLSGDPGTGELFF.

The chain combines TRBV20-1 with TRBJ2-7; TCRdb selects TRBD1, and the lack of DNA leaves this call unchecked. Germline V lookup: CDR1 DFQATT, CDR2 SNEGSKA (reference sequence). The CDR3 has 15 residues. The CDR3 reads CSARGEGALGYEQYF.

The CDR3 here is CASSLRGITYEQYF. The V call is TRBV6-2 or TRBV6-3, the J call TRBJ2-7; no DNA is available, so the TRBD1 call from TCRdb remains unchecked. CDR1 is MNHEY, CDR2 SVGEGT, per germline. This CDR3 spans 14 amino acids.

The rearrangement links TRBV29-1 to TRBJ2-5. The CDR3 has 13 amino acids. CDR1 and CDR2 (germline): SQVTM, ANQGSEA. The chain's CDR3 is CSVEEYFEETQYF. Full variable domain (rest looked up from reference TRBV29-1 and TRBJ2-5): SAVISQKPSRDICQRGTSLTIQCQVDSQVTMMFWYRQQPGQSLTLIATANQGSEATYESGFVIDKFPISRPNLTFSTLTVSNMSPEDSSIYLCSVEEYFEETQYFGPGTRLLVL.

The V call is TRBV28, the J call TRBJ2-7; the TCRdb call, TRBD1, lacks DNA for checking. CDR1 and CDR2 from the germline V gene are MDHEN and SYDVKM. The CDR3 sequence is 15 residues long. The CDR3 loop reads CATAGADPSFYEQYF.

J is TRBJ2-1 and V is TRBV11-3; TCRdb designates TRBD2, a call that cannot be tested without DNA. Germline-derived CDR1 and CDR2 are SGHNT and YENEEA. The CDR3 contains 18 residues. This CDR3 is CASSSGLAGGPLYNEQFF.

V is TRBV7-9 and J is TRBJ2-5. The germline V gene has CDR1 SEHNR and CDR2 FQNEAQ (reference sequence). The CDR3 is 15 amino acids. The CDR3 spells CASSPISGNQETQYF.

The chain employs TRBV12-3 or TRBV12-4 and TRBJ1-2; TCRdb indicates TRBD1, and absent DNA this call remains unverified. This CDR3 comprises 13 residues. CDR3 protein: CASSPQGGYGYTF.

The V call is TRBV19, the J call TRBJ2-1; TCRdb lists TRBD2, though no DNA is available to test this call. The germline V gene has CDR1 LNHDA and CDR2 SQIVND (reference sequence). The CDR3 sequence is 16 residues long. The CDR3 reads CASSPRTSGQYNEQFF. The entire variable domain, with the rest obtained from reference TRBV19 and TRBJ2-1, is as follows: DGGITQSPKYLFRKEGQNVTLSCEQNLNHDAMYWYRQDPGQGLRLIYYSQIVNDFQKGDIAEGYSVSREKKESFPLTVTSAQKNPTAFYLCASSPRTSGQYNEQFFGPGTRLTVL.

CDR3 amino acids: CASSRKSQGQETQYF. V gene TRBV7-9 combines with J gene TRBJ2-5; the TCRdb D gene call, TRBD1, has no DNA to confirm it. The CDR3 is 15 residues long. CDR1 and CDR2 from the germline V gene are SEHNR and FQNEAQ (reference sequence). The full variable domain, rest sourced from reference TRBV7-9 and TRBJ2-5, is DTGVSQNPRHKITKRGQNVTFRCDPISEHNRLYWYRQTLGQGPEFLTYFQNEAQLEKSRLLSDRFSAERPKGSFSTLEIQRTEQGDSAMYLCASSRKSQGQETQYFGPGTRLLVL.

The V gene is TRBV14, the J gene TRBJ2-7; the TCRdb D gene call, TRBD2, has no DNA to confirm it. The CDR3 loop spans 15 amino acids. Germline V lookup: CDR1 SGHDN, CDR2 FVKESK. The CDR3 protein is CASSQDSLAGMEQYF.

The gene calls are TRBV29-1 and TRBJ2-1; the TRBD2 assignment by TCRdb is unverifiable without DNA. Looked up from germline, CDR1 is SQVTM and CDR2 is ANQGSEA. This CDR3 region has 13 residues. The CDR3 is CSAGLAGTNEQFF.

The rearrangement uses TRBV15 and TRBJ1-1. CDR1 is LNHNV and CDR2 is YYDKDF in the germline V gene (reference sequence). The CDR3 covers 13 residues. The CDR3 reads CASRSDSSTEAFF. Full variable domain (remainder filled in from reference TRBV15 and TRBJ1-1): DAMVIQNPRYQVTQFGKPVTLSCSQTLNHNVMYWYQQKSSQAPKLLFHYYDKDFNNEADTPDNFQSRRPNTSFCFLDIRSPGLGDTAMYLCASRSDSSTEAFFGQGTRLTVV.

The rearrangement joins TRBV2 to TRBJ2-1. The CDR3 extends over 12 amino acids. Germline CDR1 is SNHLY and CDR2 is FYNNEI. CDR3 sequence reads: CATVLRGNEQFF.

The V and J genes are TRBV29-1 and TRBJ2-1; TCRdb lists TRBD2, though no DNA is available to test this call. Germline CDR1 SQVTM, CDR2 ANQGSEA. The CDR3 sequence is 14 residues long. The CDR3 is CSVVRTSKSNEQFF.

CDR3 residues: CASSSRLAGGQGEQYF. The chain combines TRBV6-5 with TRBJ2-7; with no DNA, the TCRdb D assignment of TRBD2 cannot be verified. Germline CDR1 and CDR2: MNHEY and SVGAGI. The length of the CDR3 is 16 residues.

The rearrangement joins TRBV7-6 to TRBJ2-7; TCRdb indicates TRBD2, and absent DNA this call remains unverified. This CDR3 region has 15 residues. Germline-derived CDR1 and CDR2 are SGHVS and FNYEAQ. CDR3 in amino acids: CASSQGRGSSYEQYF.

The V gene is TRBV7-3, the J gene TRBJ2-1. Germline assignment: CDR1 SGHTA and CDR2 FQGTGA. The CDR3 extends over 15 amino acids. The CDR3 protein is CASSVSGSSYNEQFF. The variable domain in full, with the rest retrieved from reference TRBV7-3 and TRBJ2-1, is GAGVSQTPSNKVTEKGKYVELRCDPISGHTALYWYRQSLGQGPEFLIYFQGTGAADDSGLPNDRFFAVRPEGSVSTLKIQRTERGDSAVYLCASSVSGSSYNEQFFGPGTRLTVL.

The chain uses TRBV7-6 and TRBJ2-7; the D gene TCRdb calls, TRBD2, cannot be checked with no DNA. The CDR3 runs 18 residues. Germline V CDR1 and CDR2: SGHVS, FNYEAQ. The CDR3 protein is CASSLGSSGGIVRNEQYF.

Here the CDR3 reads CASSNRDGRETQYF. The genes are TRBV28 and TRBJ2-5; TCRdb proposes TRBD1, but this gene call is untestable without DNA. This CDR3 spans 14 amino acids. Germline V gene lookup returns CDR1 MDHEN and CDR2 SYDVKM.

This chain connects TRBV15 to TRBJ2-7. CDR1 and CDR2 from the germline V gene are LNHNV and YYDKDF (reference sequence). The CDR3 is 15 residues long. CDR3 sequence: CATSSVPRETYEQYF.

This chain connects TRBV4-1 to TRBJ2-3. Germline loops: CDR1 MGHRA, CDR2 YSYEKL. CDR3 length: 16 residues. The CDR3 is CASSQDTRMATDTQYF.

The V gene is TRBV20-1, the J gene TRBJ1-5; TCRdb selects TRBD1, and the lack of DNA leaves this call unchecked. This CDR3 contains 16 residues. CDR1 is DFQATT and CDR2 is SNEGSKA in the germline V gene (reference sequence). CDR3 sequence: CSASPDLEIGNQPQHF.

The chain is built from TRBV29-1 and TRBJ2-2. This CDR3 region has 12 residues. Germline V gene sequence: CDR1 SQVTM, CDR2 ANQGSEA. The CDR3 region is CSVEGSTGELFF.

V gene TRBV20-1 combines with J gene TRBJ1-3; without DNA, the TCRdb call of TRBD1 cannot be checked. The CDR3 length is 12 residues. Looked up from germline, CDR1 is DFQATT and CDR2 is SNEGSKA (reference sequence). CDR3 in amino acids: CSAPGPGNTIYF.

The CDR3 is CASSLGLGGHPYNEQFF. The gene calls are TRBV7-9 and TRBJ2-1; checking the TCRdb D call of TRBD2 is not possible without DNA. Germline CDR1 and CDR2: SEHNR and FQNEAQ (reference sequence). There are 17 residues in the CDR3. The full variable domain, its missing parts supplied by reference TRBV7-9 and TRBJ2-1, is DTGVSQNPRHKITKRGQNVTFRCDPISEHNRLYWYRQTLGQGPEFLTYFQNEAQLEKSRLLSDRFSAERPKGSFSTLEIQRTEQGDSAMYLCASSLGLGGHPYNEQFFGPGTRLTVL.

The rearrangement links TRBV28 to TRBJ2-1; as DNA is missing, the TRBD2 call by TCRdb cannot be tested. The CDR3 has 14 residues. CDR1 and CDR2 from the germline V gene are MDHEN and SYDVKM. This CDR3 is CASSYAPGGNEQFF.

V gene TRBV29-1 combines with J gene TRBJ2-3; the TCRdb call, TRBD1, lacks DNA for checking. Germline CDR1 SQVTM, CDR2 ANQGSEA. The CDR3 extends over 12 amino acids. The CDR3 is CSELQGTDTQYF.

The V gene is TRBV4-1, the J gene TRBJ2-7; TCRdb's D gene call, TRBD1, goes unchecked for lack of DNA. This CDR3 spans 14 amino acids. Germline values: CDR1 MGHRA, CDR2 YSYEKL. The CDR3 sequence is CASSPQWGPSEQYF.

The chain employs TRBV28 and TRBJ2-7; the D call of TRBD2 rests on TCRdb alone, since no DNA is present to check it. The CDR3 runs 14 residues. CDR1 and CDR2 (germline): MDHEN, SYDVKM. The CDR3 reads CASSLLSTGREQYF.